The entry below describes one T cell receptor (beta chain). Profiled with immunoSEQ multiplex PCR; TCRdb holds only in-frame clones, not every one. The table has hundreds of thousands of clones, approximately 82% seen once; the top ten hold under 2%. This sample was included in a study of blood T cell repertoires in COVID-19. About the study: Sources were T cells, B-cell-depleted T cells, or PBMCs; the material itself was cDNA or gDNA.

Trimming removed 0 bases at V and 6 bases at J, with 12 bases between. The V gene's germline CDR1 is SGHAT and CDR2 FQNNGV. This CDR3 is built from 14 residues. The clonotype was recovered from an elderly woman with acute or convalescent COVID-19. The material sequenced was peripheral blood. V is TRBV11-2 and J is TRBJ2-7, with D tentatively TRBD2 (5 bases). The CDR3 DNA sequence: TGTGCCAGCAGCTTAGATTGGAACGGACTCGAGCAGTACTTC. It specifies CASSLDWNGLEQYF.